The 27 T cell receptor beta chains reported below all come from one sample, sequenced in a study of CD8 T cells in ankylosing spondylitis. TCRdb re-called the 5' RACE reads with MiXCR, one entry per CDR3 protein. The sample holds roughly 180,000 distinct CDR3 sequences, roughly 10% seen once. Sequencing input: blood, either unsorted or a sorted T cell fraction (not recorded which). The receptor set was obtained from a male donor with ankylosing spondylitis or in good health (not recorded which).

This clonotype occurred many times. The V and J genes are TRBV10-2 and TRBJ2-2; maybe TRBD2 (5 bases). This CDR3 has 16 residues. The V end was cut by 7 bases, the J end by 1 base, with 16 bases between. Germline V gives CDR1 WSHSY, CDR2 SAAADI. The CDR3 DNA is TGCGCCAGCACGGGGTCAAGGACCCTGAACACCGGGGAGCTGTTTTTT. Its protein product is CASTGSRTLNTGELFF.

The sample holds many counts of this clonotype. This chain joins TRBV29-1 and TRBJ1-1, with 10 bases fitting TRBD1. The germline gives CDR1 SQVTM, CDR2 ANQGSEA. This CDR3 contains 15 residues. V shed 1 base, J shed 5 bases, and the junction held 7 bases outside the gene matches. Here the CDR3 reads CSVEAPGQGWTEAFF. The CDR3 nucleotides are TGCAGCGTTGAAGCCCCGGGACAGGGGTGGACTGAAGCTTTCTTT.

This clonotype has a count of ten or more. This chain links TRBV5-1 with TRBJ2-2; D is unresolved. V lost 0 bases and J lost 4, with 7 bases in between. The CDR3 length is 14 residues. The germline gives CDR1 SGHRS, CDR2 YFSETQ. CDR3 amino acids: CASSLASGTGELFF. Here the CDR3 DNA reads TGCGCCAGCAGCTTGGCCTCAGGCACCGGGGAGCTGTTTTTT.

This clonotype showed up many times. In DNA, the CDR3 is TGCAGCGTTAGGGACAGGGTAACAACAGATACGCAGTATTTT. Protein product: CSVRDRVTTDTQYF. The V gene is TRBV29-1, the J gene TRBJ2-3, with 9 positions matching TRBD1. The V gene end was trimmed by 5 bases and the J gene end by 3 bases; junction bases not matched to a gene: 6. This CDR3 region has 14 residues. Germline CDR1 is SQVTM and CDR2 is ANQGSEA.

The V call is TRBV11-2, the J call TRBJ2-1; no definite D call. Germline V gene sequence: CDR1 SGHAT, CDR2 FQNNGV. CDR3 length equals 12 residues. V was clipped by 1 base and J by 9 bases, with 7 bases between them. The CDR3 bases are TGTGCCAGCAGCTTAGCGGTGGGTGAGCAGTTCTTC. Its protein product is CASSLAVGEQFF.

In this sample, this clonotype turned up many times. The V call is TRBV27, the J call TRBJ2-7; 7 nucleotides match TRBD2. The V gene end was trimmed by 0 bases and the J gene end by 9 bases; junction bases not matched to a gene: 14. Germline CDR1 MNHEY, CDR2 SMNVEV (reference sequence). CDR3 length: 16 residues. The CDR3 reads CASSLSGTASSGGQYF. The CDR3 region has the DNA TGTGCCAGCAGTTTATCAGGGACGGCCTCATCGGGAGGGCAGTACTTC.

This clonotype has a count of ten or more. The rearrangement joins TRBV20-1 to TRBJ1-1, with a possible D match to TRBD1 (5 bases). The CDR3 has 17 amino acids. Germline CDR1 is DFQATT and CDR2 is SNEGSKA (reference sequence). V shed 0 bases and J shed 6 bases, with 23 bases lying between them. The CDR3 coding sequence is TGCAGTGCTAGAGATTCGGGCGGGACGGGCACGGGCGCTGAAGCTTTCTTT. Protein sequence: CSARDSGGTGTGAEAFF.

The chain employs TRBV20-1 and TRBJ2-7; 8 bases map to TRBD1. The CDR3 runs 13 residues. After removal of 6 bases from V and 7 bases from J, the junction contained 11 bases not matched to a gene. Germline V CDR1 and CDR2: DFQATT, SNEGSKA (reference sequence). CDR3 residues: CSARKDRVGEQYF. In DNA, the CDR3 is TGCAGTGCACGAAAGGACAGGGTAGGTGAGCAGTACTTC.

In its sample, this clonotype was seen many times. The chain joins TRBV4-3 to TRBJ2-3; no definite D call. The CDR3 covers 13 residues. Trimming took 1 base from V and 5 from J, leaving 7 bases between them. The germline V gene has CDR1 LGHNA and CDR2 YSLEER. CDR3 residues: CASSQGRLDTQYF. CDR3 nucleotides: TGCGCCAGCAGCCAAGGCCGGTTAGATACGCAGTATTTT.

V usage is TRBV28 and J usage is TRBJ2-3; no clear D. The germline V and J ends were trimmed by 4 bases and 4 bases, with 6 bases remaining between them. Germline CDR1 and CDR2: MDHEN and SYDVKM. This CDR3 contains 12 residues. This chain's CDR3 is CASSSSSDTQYF. The CDR3 nucleotides are TGTGCCAGCAGTTCGTCTTCAGATACGCAGTATTTT.

At least ten counts were recorded for this clonotype. This chain uses TRBV3-1 with TRBJ2-7; D is perhaps TRBD1 (5 bases). From germline, CDR1 is LGHDT and CDR2 YNNKEL (reference sequence). With 1 base removed from V and 10 bases from J, the gap between germline ends came to 11 bases. The CDR3 runs to 12 residues. CDR3 region: CASSQADTAQYF. The DNA for the CDR3 is TGTGCCAGCAGCCAAGCGGACACGGCTCAGTACTTC.

This clonotype was detected ten times or more. This chain joins TRBV30 and TRBJ1-2; the D gene is possibly TRBD1 (6 bases). Germline loops: CDR1 GTSNPN, CDR2 SVGIG (reference sequence). Trimming shortened V by 5 bases and J by 1 base, and 11 bases separated the two germline ends. The CDR3 sequence is 13 residues long. In DNA form, the CDR3 reads TGTGCCTGGTCAGCAGGGGTTAACTATGGCTACACCTTC. It codes for CAWSAGVNYGYTF.

CDR3 DNA: TGTGCCAGCAGCGGGGCTCCGGAGTACGAGCAGTACTTC. This translates into CASSGAPEYEQYF. The gene calls are TRBV7-9 and TRBJ2-7; D may be TRBD1 (5 bases). Trimming stripped 5 bases from V and 4 bases from J, with 12 bases between. There are 13 residues in the CDR3. Germline CDR1 SEHNR, CDR2 FQNEAQ (reference sequence).

This clonotype was recorded a few times. This chain joins TRBV2 and TRBJ2-7; D might be TRBD2 (6 bases). CDR3 length: 14 residues. The germline V gene has CDR1 SNHLY and CDR2 FYNNEI. V was pared by 5 bases and J by 6 bases, with 17 bases between. CDR3 amino acids: CASSSRRVGGEQYF. DNA for the CDR3: TGTGCCAGCAGTTCGCGGAGGGTTGGTGGCGAGCAGTACTTC.

This clonotype was picked up many times. The chain carries TRBV6-2 or TRBV6-3 and TRBJ2-6; 8 bases map to TRBD1. Unmatched junction bases numbered 13, after V lost 5 bases and J lost 1 base. This CDR3 is 19 amino acids long. Germline V lookup: CDR1 MNHEY, CDR2 SVGEGT. The CDR3 sequence: CASSARNRDRISGANVLTF. The CDR3 DNA sequence: TGTGCCAGCAGTGCCCGTAACCGGGACAGGATATCTGGGGCCAACGTCCTGACTTTC.

This clonotype has ten or more counts. The DNA of the CDR3 is TGTGCCAGCAGCCGGGTATCGGGAGACTCACCCCTCCACTTT. Encoded protein: CASSRVSGDSPLHF. The chain joins TRBV12-3 or TRBV12-4 to TRBJ1-6; no reliable D call. The CDR3 is made up of 14 amino acids. The V end lost 6 bases, the J end lost 10 bases, and 16 bases lay between the germline ends.

The sample holds many counts of this clonotype. This rearrangement joins TRBV27 to TRBJ2-3; the match to TRBD1 covers 8 bases. Germline V gene data show CDR1 as MNHEY and CDR2 as SMNVEV (reference sequence). J lost 1 base, V lost 5 bases, and 5 bases had no gene match. The CDR3 contains 15 residues. CDR3 protein: CASSKTGAGTDTQYF. Here the CDR3 DNA reads TGTGCCAGCAGTAAGACAGGGGCAGGCACAGATACGCAGTATTTT.

This clonotype came up many times. This chain joins TRBV5-1 and TRBJ2-5; 14 bases map to TRBD2. The length of the CDR3 is 16 residues. J gave up 8 bases and V 0 bases, and 6 bases lay outside the gene matches. Germline CDR1 is SGHRS and CDR2 is YFSETQ. CDR3 residues: CASSLGLAGGPGTQYF. The CDR3 DNA reads TGCGCCAGCAGCTTGGGACTAGCGGGAGGGCCAGGAACCCAGTACTTC. Based on the CDR3 plus reference TRBV5-1 and TRBJ2-5, the full variable domain is KAGVTQTPRYLIKTRGQQVTLSCSPISGHRSVSWYQQTPGQGLQFLFEYFSETQRNKGNFPGRFSGRQFSNSRSEMNVSTLELGDSALYLCASSLGLAGGPGTQYFGPGTRLLVL.

This clonotype was detected many times. J is TRBJ1-3 and V is TRBV20-1; D gene unclear. Germline V gene lookup returns CDR1 DFQATT and CDR2 SNEGSKA (reference sequence). The CDR3 covers 14 residues. Trimming removed 1 base at V and 6 bases at J, with 13 bases between. The CDR3 spells CSARAQLAQNTIYF. Written as DNA, the CDR3 is TGCAGTGCTAGAGCCCAATTGGCCCAAAACACCATATATTTT.

This chain uses TRBV30 with TRBJ1-5; D perhaps matches TRBD1 (6 bases). The CDR3 is 13 residues long. V dropped 4 bases and J dropped 1 base, with 8 bases sitting between them. Germline V CDR1 and CDR2: GTSNPN, SVGIG (reference sequence). The CDR3, as DNA: TGTGCCTGGAAAGGACAGAGCAATCAGCCCCAGCATTTT. It is translated as CAWKGQSNQPQHF.

The chain links TRBV7-8 to TRBJ2-1; possible D gene TRBD2, 5 bases. This CDR3 spans 13 amino acids. The V gene lost 3 bases and the J gene lost 5 bases, with 8 bases spanning the gap. Germline CDR1 is SGHVS and CDR2 is FQNEAQ. The CDR3 nucleotides read TGTGCCAGCAGCTTCGGACTGGACAATGAGCAGTTCTTC. As protein: CASSFGLDNEQFF. Based on the CDR3 plus reference TRBV7-8 and TRBJ2-1, the full variable domain is GAGVSQSPRYKVAKRGQDVALRCDPISGHVSLFWYQQALGQGPEFLTYFQNEAQLDKSGLPSDRFFAERPEGSVSTLKIQRTQQEDSAVYLCASSFGLDNEQFFGPGTRLTVL.

Only a few counts were recorded for this clonotype. The chain is built from TRBV19 and TRBJ1-5; 8 positions agree with TRBD1. The CDR3 is 16 residues long. Germline CDR1 and CDR2: LNHDA and SQIVND (reference sequence). Trimming took 4 bases from V and 0 from J; bases not matched to a gene: 5. Here the CDR3 reads CASSTRTGSSNQPQHF. For the CDR3, the DNA is TGTGCCAGTAGTACTCGGACAGGGAGTAGCAATCAGCCCCAGCATTTT.

Ten or more counts support this clonotype. This chain uses TRBV6-1 with TRBJ2-2; 7 positions agree with TRBD1. After removal of 3 bases from V and 1 base from J, the junction contained 2 bases not matched to a gene. Germline V gives CDR1 MNHNS, CDR2 SASEGT. The CDR3 contains 15 residues. CDR3 region: CASSDRDRNTGELFF. The CDR3 DNA sequence: TGTGCCAGCAGTGACCGGGACAGGAACACCGGGGAGCTGTTTTTT.

Comment on this clonotype: This sequence may be a read error, since a much larger clone differs from it by one base. This rearrangement joins TRBV12-1 to TRBJ1-5. TRBV12-1 is a pseudogene. This CDR3 spans 17 amino acids. In DNA, the CDR3 is TGTGCCAGCAGCTCGGATGGCCTAAAAGGGAGCAATCAGCCCCAGCATTTT. Translated, it gives CASSSDGLKGSNQPQHF.

This clonotype was counted between two and nine times. The genes are TRBV12-3 or TRBV12-4 and TRBJ2-7, with a tentative D call TRBD1 (5 bases). V lost 5 bases and J lost 2, with 10 bases in between. This CDR3 comprises 13 residues. The CDR3 protein is CASSVDKPYEQYF. The CDR3 DNA is TGTGCCAGCAGTGTGGACAAGCCCTACGAGCAGTACTTC.

The table lists this clonotype with many counts. The chain has TRBV6-5 and TRBJ1-6; D is undetermined. Germline V lookup: CDR1 MNHEY, CDR2 SVGAGI. This CDR3 comprises 12 residues. V was clipped by 6 bases and J by 3 bases, with 3 bases between them. The CDR3 reads CASRVYNSPLHF. DNA for the CDR3: TGTGCCAGCAGGGTCTATAATTCACCCCTCCACTTT.

This clonotype has a count of ten or more. J is TRBJ2-5 and V is TRBV3-1, with 8 bases lining up with TRBD2. There are 14 residues in the CDR3. The germline CDR1 and CDR2 sequences are LGHDT and YNNKEL (reference sequence). Trimming took 3 bases from V and 4 from J; bases not matched to a gene: 4. CDR3 protein: CASSHSGSGETQYF. For the CDR3, the DNA is TGTGCCAGCAGCCACAGCGGGAGTGGAGAGACCCAGTACTTC.